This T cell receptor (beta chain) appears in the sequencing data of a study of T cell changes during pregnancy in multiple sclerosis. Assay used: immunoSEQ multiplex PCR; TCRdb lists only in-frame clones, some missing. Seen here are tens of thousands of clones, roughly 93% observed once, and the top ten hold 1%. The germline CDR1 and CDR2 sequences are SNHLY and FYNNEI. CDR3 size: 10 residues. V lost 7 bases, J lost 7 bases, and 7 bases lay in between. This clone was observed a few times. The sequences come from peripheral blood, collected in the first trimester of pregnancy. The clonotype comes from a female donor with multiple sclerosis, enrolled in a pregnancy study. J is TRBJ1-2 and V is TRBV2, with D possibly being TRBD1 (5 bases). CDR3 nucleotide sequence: TGTGCCAGCAACGGGGGTGGCTACACCTTC. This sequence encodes CASNGGGYTF.